This T cell receptor beta chain derives from a study of cytomegalovirus exposure and HLA in healthy donors. Study-level points and caveats: There were 164 TCR beta chains listed as cytomegalovirus-associated. The tendency of first-cohort TCR clusters to co-occur in the 120 or so validation repertoires was identified by a subsequent analysis.

There are 13 residues in the CDR3. Per germline, CDR1 SGHRS and CDR2 YFSETQ. V trimming: 7 bases; J trimming: 6 bases; junction bases outside the gene matches: 10. In the case of this clone: Its specificity is not known.

The donors formed part of the approximately 110-subject validation cohort, distinct from the approximately 670-subject first cohort. Profiling relied on immunoSEQ multiplex PCR, and the TCRdb table lists in-frame clones only, not all of them. This table has roughly 150,000 clones, approximately 96% appearing once. This chain links TRBV5-1 with TRBJ2-7, with 7 bases matching TRBD2. The receptor's source is a woman between 18 and 29 years old in good health and CMV-seronegative. The sequenced sample consisted of PBMCs. Here the CDR3 DNA reads TGCGCCAGCCTGGGCGGGGGAGGTTCCGAGCAGTACTTC. It specifies CASLGGGGSEQYF.